Each of the 9 T cell receptor beta chains below was sequenced from the same sample in a study of monozygotic twins with inflammatory bowel disease. TCRdb re-called the 5' RACE reads; one entry per CDR3 protein, DNA not given. In total, the table holds around 380,000 distinct CDR3 sequences. The material sequenced was blood. The receptors shown here come from a human donor with ulcerative colitis or Crohn's disease, or a healthy co-twin of an affected twin (not recorded which).

This chain uses TRBV6-2 or TRBV6-3 with TRBJ2-2. This CDR3 comprises 12 residues. Germline assignment: CDR1 MNHEY and CDR2 SVGEGT. The CDR3 loop is CASSGSVGELFF.

The CDR3 here is CASSLVDQKQYF. This rearrangement joins TRBV7-9 to TRBJ2-3. This CDR3 spans 12 amino acids. Per germline, CDR1 SEHNR and CDR2 FQNEAQ (reference sequence).

The chain carries TRBV5-1 and TRBJ2-1. The germline V gene encodes CDR1 SGHRS and CDR2 YFSETQ. The CDR3 is 16 residues long. The CDR3 sequence: CASSKETRSSYNEQFF.

V gene TRBV4-1 combines with J gene TRBJ1-2; TCRdb returns TRBD1, unconfirmable since there is no DNA. This CDR3 region has 15 residues. The V gene's germline CDR1 is MGHRA and CDR2 YSYEKL. The CDR3 here is CASSQAQTGDYGYTF.

V is TRBV21-1 and J is TRBJ1-1; the TCRdb call, TRBD1, lacks DNA for checking. TRBV21-1 is an annotated pseudogene. The CDR3 extends over 17 amino acids. The CDR3 region is CASSKKGGGQGCVGAFF.

The chain links TRBV6-1 to TRBJ1-2. The length of the CDR3 is 16 residues. From germline, CDR1 is MNHNS and CDR2 SASEGT. CDR3 in amino acids: CASSPSLDKAGYGYTF.

The rearrangement uses TRBV19 and TRBJ1-5. Per the germline V gene, CDR1 is LNHDA and CDR2 is SQIVND (reference sequence). This CDR3 is 12 amino acids long. CDR3 region: CASSIFLEPQHF.

The chain joins TRBV6-5 to TRBJ2-7; the D call of TRBD1 rests on TCRdb alone, since no DNA is present to check it. The CDR3 sequence is 15 residues long. CDR1 is MNHEY, CDR2 SVGAGI, per germline. CDR3 amino acids: CASSYSRAGMLEQYF.

V usage is TRBV30 and J usage is TRBJ2-5; TCRdb names TRBD1, which stays unverified in the absence of DNA. There are 13 residues in the CDR3. Per the germline V gene, CDR1 is GTSNPN and CDR2 is SVGIG (reference sequence). The CDR3 here is CACSKKQGETQYF. The whole variable domain, remainder taken from reference TRBV30 and TRBJ2-5, is SQTIHQWPATLVQPVGSPLSLECTVEGTSNPNLYWYRQAAGRGLQLLFYSVGIGQISSEVPQNLSASRPQDRQFILSSKKLLLSDSGFYLCACSKKQGETQYFGPGTRLLVL.